These T cell receptor beta chains were read from a single sample in a study of blood T cell repertoires in COVID-19. The data were produced by immunoSEQ multiplex PCR, yet TCRdb's version contains in-frame clones alone and is incomplete. Of roughly 30,000 clones listed, around 88% were seen once; the top ten hold roughly 15%. Material for sequencing was peripheral blood. The receptors were sampled from a human donor in a cohort sampled during active COVID-19. Each CDR3 is given without its conserved first and last residue. Clone sizes are given selectively: once, few, many, or a class where the clone is expanded.

TRBJ2-7	NA	TRBV11-2	ASSLTADSEQY
TRBJ2-3	NA	TRBV14	ASSRGGTSTDTQY
TRBJ1-4	NA	TRBV25-1	ASSPDGGPNEKLF
TRBJ2-6	NA	TRBV12-5	ASGLVRGSGANVLT
TRBJ1-1	NA	TRBV9	ASSETVGLDTEAF
TRBJ2-1	NA	TRBV6-2/TRBV6-3	ASSYGDGRPPYYNEQF
TRBJ2-5	NA	TRBV6-1	ASSEGWGGVETQY
TRBJ1-2	NA	TRBV19	ASTPDGGQGSYGYT
TRBJ2-2	NA	TRBV5-1	ASSLVALAGELF
TRBJ2-3	NA	TRBV20-1	SASIGTSGRDTQY
TRBJ2-1	few	TRBV7-6	ASSLVAGTYNEQF
TRBJ1-6	once	TRBV7-2	ASSLNRQGNNSPLH
TRBJ1-2	NA	TRBV6-5	ASSYGPGQGDGYT
TRBJ1-4	NA	TRBV2	ASSDSRGGEKLF
TRBJ2-1	medium-sized	TRBV18	ASSPATQGAWNEQF
TRBJ2-7	NA	TRBV28	ASSFERRQY
TRBJ2-1	NA	TRBV5-6	ASSFSGLNEQF
TRBJ2-4	NA	TRBV6-5	ASRGLVGPNIQY
TRBJ2-3	NA	TRBV11-2	ASSLGPEGRIGNTQY
TRBJ1-1	NA	TRBV4-2	ASSQRGATNTEAF
TRBJ1-5	NA	TRBV21-1	ASSKVTRGAQVQRNQPQH
TRBJ1-4	NA	TRBV28	ASSTQGTTNEKLF
TRBJ2-7	NA	TRBV10-3	AISAIGGGSVEQY
TRBJ1-2	NA	TRBV19	ASSPLPRDRVGYT
TRBJ2-1	NA	TRBV7-5	ARSPPGLAGISSYNEQF
TRBJ2-5	NA	TRBV7-7	ASSLTGLETQY
TRBJ2-7	NA	TRBV19	ASSTTGTPYEQY
TRBJ2-7	NA	TRBV7-2	ASSPGGTASYEQY
TRBJ1-4	NA	TRBV11-2	ASSLGDRDVEKLF
TRBJ2-7	NA	TRBV10-2	ASSQQGQASEQY
TRBJ2-1	NA	TRBV5-6	ASSLGPSGPVDEQF
TRBJ1-1	NA	TRBV2	ASSEQGQPNTEAF
TRBJ2-7	NA	TRBV4-1	ASSQPTGGTEQY
TRBJ1-6	medium-sized	TRBV7-9	ATQDAGGSPLH
TRBJ1-4	NA	TRBV29-1	SVGRNVNEKLF
TRBJ1-3	few	TRBV5-4	ASSLGRSPGNTIY
TRBJ2-3	NA	TRBV2	ASSGERGAFTDTQY
TRBJ1-3	NA	TRBV6-6	ASSPRGLGNTIY
TRBJ2-7	NA	TRBV11-2	ASSPGLAGGYEAQY
TRBJ1-1	NA	TRBV6-6	ASSAGHLTEAF
TRBJ1-4	NA	TRBV6-6	ASSQSPPGSGGEKLF
TRBJ2-1	NA	TRBV10-1	ASSPRAGQYNEQF
TRBJ2-7	few	TRBV12-5	ASGRGGSYEQY
TRBJ1-5	NA	TRBV7-4	ASSLVPHGQLQPQH
TRBJ1-3	NA	TRBV27	ASSPSTSLLDYLGNTIY
TRBJ1-2	NA	TRBV5-6	ASSFRGGENYGYT
TRBJ1-1	NA	TRBV5-5	ASSVRQLMNTEAF
TRBJ1-1	NA	TRBV10-3	AISPTQTMNTEAF
TRBJ2-2	once	TRBV7-3	ASSLSSSLGGELF
TRBJ2-5	NA	TRBV5-1	ASSLASAGGRETQY
TRBJ2-5	NA	TRBV7-2	ASSLGGRGKTQY
TRBJ1-5	NA	TRBV7-2	ASSLSPFDYQPQH
TRBJ2-3	NA	TRBV11-2	ASSSTSGGSTDTQY
TRBJ2-1	NA	TRBV5-1	ASSFPGTGGEKF
TRBJ1-1	NA	TRBV5-1	ASSPTDRNTEAF
TRBJ2-7	few	TRBV7-8	ASSSGTHYEQY
TRBJ1-2	NA	TRBV13	ASSPTRGQGDGYT
TRBJ1-1	NA	TRBV24-1	ATSAQGAEAF
TRBJ1-2	once	TRBV2	ASSAHSHGYT
TRBJ2-7	NA	TRBV18	ASSPSLGGVNEQY